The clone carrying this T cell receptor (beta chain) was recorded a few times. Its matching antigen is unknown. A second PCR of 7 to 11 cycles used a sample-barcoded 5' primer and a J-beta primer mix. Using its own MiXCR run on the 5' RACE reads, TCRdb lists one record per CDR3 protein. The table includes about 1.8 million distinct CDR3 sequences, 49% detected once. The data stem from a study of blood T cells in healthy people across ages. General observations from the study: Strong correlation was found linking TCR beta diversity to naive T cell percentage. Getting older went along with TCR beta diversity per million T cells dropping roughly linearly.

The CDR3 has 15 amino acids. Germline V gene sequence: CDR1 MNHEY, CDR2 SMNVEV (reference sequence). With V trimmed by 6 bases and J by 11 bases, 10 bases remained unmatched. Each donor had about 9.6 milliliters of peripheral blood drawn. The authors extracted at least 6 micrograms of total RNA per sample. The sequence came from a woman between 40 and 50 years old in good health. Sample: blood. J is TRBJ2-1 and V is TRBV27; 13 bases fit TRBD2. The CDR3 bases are TGTGCCAGCAGATCCTCCCAGACTAGCGGGGGGAAGCAGTTCTTC. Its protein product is CASRSSQTSGGKQFF.